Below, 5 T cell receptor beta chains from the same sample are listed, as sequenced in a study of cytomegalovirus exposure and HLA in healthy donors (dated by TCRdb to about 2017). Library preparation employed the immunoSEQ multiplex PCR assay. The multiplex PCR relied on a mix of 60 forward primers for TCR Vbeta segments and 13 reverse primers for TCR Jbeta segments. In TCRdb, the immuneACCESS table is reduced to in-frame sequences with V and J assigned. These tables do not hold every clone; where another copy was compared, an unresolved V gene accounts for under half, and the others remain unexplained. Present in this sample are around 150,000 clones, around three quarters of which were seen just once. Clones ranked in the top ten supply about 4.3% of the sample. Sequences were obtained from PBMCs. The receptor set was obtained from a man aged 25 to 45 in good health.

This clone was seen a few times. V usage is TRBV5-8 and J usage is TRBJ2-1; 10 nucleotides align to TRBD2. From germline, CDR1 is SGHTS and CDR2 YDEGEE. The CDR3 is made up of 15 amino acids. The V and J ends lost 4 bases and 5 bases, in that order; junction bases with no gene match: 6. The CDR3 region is CASSERTSGNNEQFF. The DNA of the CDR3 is TGTGCCAGCAGCGAGCGGACTAGCGGAAACAATGAGCAGTTCTTC. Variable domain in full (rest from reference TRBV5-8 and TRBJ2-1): EAGVTQSPTHLIKTRGQQATLRCSPISGHTSVYWYQQALGLGLQFLLWYDEGEERNRGNFPPRFSGRQFPNYSSELNVNALELEDSALYLCASSERTSGNNEQFFGPGTRLTVL.

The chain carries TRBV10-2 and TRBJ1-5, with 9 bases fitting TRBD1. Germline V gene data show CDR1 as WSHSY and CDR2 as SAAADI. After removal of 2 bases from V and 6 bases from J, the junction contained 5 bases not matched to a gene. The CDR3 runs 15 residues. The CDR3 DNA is TGCGCCAGCAGTGAGCCGGGACAGGGCTTTCAGCCCCAGCATTTT. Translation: CASSEPGQGFQPQHF.

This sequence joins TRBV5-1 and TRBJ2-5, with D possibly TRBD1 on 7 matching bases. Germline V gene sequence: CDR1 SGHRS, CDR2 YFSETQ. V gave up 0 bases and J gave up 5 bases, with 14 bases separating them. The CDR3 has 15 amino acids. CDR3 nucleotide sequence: TGCGCCAGCAGCTTGGACGGCAGGGGGGCGGAGACCCAGTACTTC. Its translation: CASSLDGRGAETQYF.

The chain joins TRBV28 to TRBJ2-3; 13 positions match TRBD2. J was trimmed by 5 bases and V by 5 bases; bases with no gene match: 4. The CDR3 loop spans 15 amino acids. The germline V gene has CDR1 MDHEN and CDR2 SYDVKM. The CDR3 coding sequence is TGTGCCAGCAGTCTACTAGCGGGAGGGGGAGATACGCAGTATTTT. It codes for CASSLLAGGGDTQYF. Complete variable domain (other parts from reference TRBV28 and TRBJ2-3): DVKVTQSSRYLVKRTGEKVFLECVQDMDHENMFWYRQDPGLGLRLIYFSYDVKMKEKGDIPEGYSVSREKKERFSLILESASTNQTSMYLCASSLLAGGGDTQYFGPGTRLTVL.

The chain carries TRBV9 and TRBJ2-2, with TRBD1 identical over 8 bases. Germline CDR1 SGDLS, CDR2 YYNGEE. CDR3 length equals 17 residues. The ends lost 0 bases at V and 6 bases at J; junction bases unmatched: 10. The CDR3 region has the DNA TGTGCCAGCAGCGTAGCAGGGGGCTTCCCCCCGGCCGGGGAGCTGTTTTTT. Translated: CASSVAGGFPPAGELFF. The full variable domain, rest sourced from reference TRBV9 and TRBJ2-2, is DSGVTQTPKHLITATGQRVTLRCSPRSGDLSVYWYQQSLDQGLQFLIQYYNGEERAKGNILERFSAQQFPDLHSELNLSSLELGDSALYFCASSVAGGFPPAGELFFGEGSRLTVL.